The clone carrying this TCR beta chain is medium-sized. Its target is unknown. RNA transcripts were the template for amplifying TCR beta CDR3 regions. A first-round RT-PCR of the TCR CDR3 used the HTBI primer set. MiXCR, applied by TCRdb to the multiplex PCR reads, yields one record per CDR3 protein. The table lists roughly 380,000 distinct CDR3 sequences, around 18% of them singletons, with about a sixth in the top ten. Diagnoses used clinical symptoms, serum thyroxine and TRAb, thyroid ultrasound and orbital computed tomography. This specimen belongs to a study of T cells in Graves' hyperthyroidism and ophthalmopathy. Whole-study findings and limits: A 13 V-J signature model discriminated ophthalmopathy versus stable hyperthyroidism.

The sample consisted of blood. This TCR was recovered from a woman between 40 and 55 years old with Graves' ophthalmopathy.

The CDR3 is CASSRMQGSGKTQYF. CDR3 in DNA: TGTGCCAGCAGCCGGATGCAAGGGAGCGGGAAGACCCAGTACTTC. V gene TRBV28 combines with J gene TRBJ2-5; TRBD2 matches 7 bases. Germline V lookup: CDR1 MDHEN, CDR2 SYDVKM. The length of the CDR3 is 15 residues. V was pared by 6 bases and J by 6 bases, with 13 bases of the junction left unmatched.